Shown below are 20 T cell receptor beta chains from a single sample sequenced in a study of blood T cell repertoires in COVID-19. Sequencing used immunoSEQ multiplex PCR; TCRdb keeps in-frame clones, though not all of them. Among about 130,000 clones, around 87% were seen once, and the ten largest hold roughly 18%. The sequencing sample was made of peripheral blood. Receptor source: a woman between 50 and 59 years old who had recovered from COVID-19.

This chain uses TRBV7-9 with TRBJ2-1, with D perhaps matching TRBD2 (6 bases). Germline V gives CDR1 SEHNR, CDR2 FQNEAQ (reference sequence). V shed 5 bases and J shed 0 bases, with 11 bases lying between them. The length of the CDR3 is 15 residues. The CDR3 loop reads CASSETRSSYNEQFF. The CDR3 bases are TGTGCCAGCAGCGAGACTAGAAGCTCCTACAATGAGCAGTTCTTC.

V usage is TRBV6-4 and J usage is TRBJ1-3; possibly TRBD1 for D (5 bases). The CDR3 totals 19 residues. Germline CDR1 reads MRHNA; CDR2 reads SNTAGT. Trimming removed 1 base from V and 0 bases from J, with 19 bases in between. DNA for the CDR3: TGTGCCAGCAGTGACTGCGGCGGGGGAGCTTTCTCCTCTGGAAACACCATATATTTT. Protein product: CASSDCGGGAFSSGNTIYF.

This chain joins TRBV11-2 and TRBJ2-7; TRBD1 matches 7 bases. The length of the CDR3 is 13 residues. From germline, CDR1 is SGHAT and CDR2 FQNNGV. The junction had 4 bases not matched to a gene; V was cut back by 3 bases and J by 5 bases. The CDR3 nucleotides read TGTGCCAGCAGCTTTGTCAGGGGGAACGAGCAGTACTTC. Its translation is CASSFVRGNEQYF.

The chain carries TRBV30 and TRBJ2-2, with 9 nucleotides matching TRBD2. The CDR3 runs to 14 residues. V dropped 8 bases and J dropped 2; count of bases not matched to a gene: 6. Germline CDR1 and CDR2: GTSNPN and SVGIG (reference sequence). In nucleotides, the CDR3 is TGTGCCCGGAAGACTAGCGGAAACACCGGGGAGCTGTTTTTT. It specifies CARKTSGNTGELFF.

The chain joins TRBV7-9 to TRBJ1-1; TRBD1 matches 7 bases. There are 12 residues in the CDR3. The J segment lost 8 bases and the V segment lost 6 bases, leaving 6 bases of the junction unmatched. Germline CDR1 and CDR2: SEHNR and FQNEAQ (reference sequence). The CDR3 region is CASRGVDREAFF. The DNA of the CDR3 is TGTGCCAGCAGGGGAGTGGACAGGGAAGCTTTCTTT.

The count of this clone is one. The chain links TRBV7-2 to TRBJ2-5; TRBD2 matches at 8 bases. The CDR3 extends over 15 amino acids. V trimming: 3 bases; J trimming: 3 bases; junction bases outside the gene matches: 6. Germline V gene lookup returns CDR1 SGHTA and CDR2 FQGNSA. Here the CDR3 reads CASSFLGAGEETQYF. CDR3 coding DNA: TGTGCCAGCAGCTTCCTCGGAGCGGGGGAAGAGACCCAGTACTTC.

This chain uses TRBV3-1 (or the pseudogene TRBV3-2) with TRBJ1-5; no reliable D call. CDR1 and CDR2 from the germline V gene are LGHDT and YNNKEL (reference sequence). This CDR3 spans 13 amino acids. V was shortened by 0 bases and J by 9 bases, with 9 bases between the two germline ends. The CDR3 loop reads CASSQDPGSPQHF. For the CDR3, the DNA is TGTGCCAGCAGCCAAGATCCAGGCTCGCCCCAGCATTTT.

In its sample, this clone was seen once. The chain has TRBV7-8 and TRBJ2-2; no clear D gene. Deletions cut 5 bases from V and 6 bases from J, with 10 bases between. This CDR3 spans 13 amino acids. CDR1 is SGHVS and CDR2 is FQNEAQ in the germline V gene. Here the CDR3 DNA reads TGTGCCAGCAGCACAAGACTGGCCGGGGAGCTGTTTTTT. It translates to CASSTRLAGELFF. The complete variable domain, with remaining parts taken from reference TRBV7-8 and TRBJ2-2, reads GAGVSQSPRYKVAKRGQDVALRCDPISGHVSLFWYQQALGQGPEFLTYFQNEAQLDKSGLPSDRFFAERPEGSVSTLKIQRTQQEDSAVYLCASSTRLAGELFFGEGSRLTVL.

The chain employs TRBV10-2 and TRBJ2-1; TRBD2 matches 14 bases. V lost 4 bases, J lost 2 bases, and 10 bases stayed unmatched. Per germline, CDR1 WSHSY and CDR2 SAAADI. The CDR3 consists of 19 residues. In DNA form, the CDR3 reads TGCGCCAGCAGTGGGGGGACTAGCGGGAGTGCGGTTCCCTACAATGAGCAGTTCTTC. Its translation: CASSGGTSGSAVPYNEQFF.

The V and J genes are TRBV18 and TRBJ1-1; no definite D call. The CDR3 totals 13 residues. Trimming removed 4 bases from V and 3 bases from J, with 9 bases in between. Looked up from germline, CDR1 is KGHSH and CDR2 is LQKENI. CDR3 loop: CASSLRGDTEAFF. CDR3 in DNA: TGTGCCAGCTCACTCCGGGGAGACACTGAAGCTTTCTTT. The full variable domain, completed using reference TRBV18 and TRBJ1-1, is NAGVMQNPRHLVRRRGQEARLRCSPMKGHSHVYWYRQLPEEGLKFMVYLQKENIIDESGMPKERFSAEFPKEGPSILRIQQVVRGDSAAYFCASSLRGDTEAFFGQGTRLTVV.

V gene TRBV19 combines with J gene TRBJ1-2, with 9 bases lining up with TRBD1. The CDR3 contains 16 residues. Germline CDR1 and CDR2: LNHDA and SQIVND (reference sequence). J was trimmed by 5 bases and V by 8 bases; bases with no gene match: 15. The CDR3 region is CASWTPGTGYWYGYTF. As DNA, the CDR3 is TGTGCCAGTTGGACTCCAGGGACAGGGTATTGGTATGGCTACACCTTC.

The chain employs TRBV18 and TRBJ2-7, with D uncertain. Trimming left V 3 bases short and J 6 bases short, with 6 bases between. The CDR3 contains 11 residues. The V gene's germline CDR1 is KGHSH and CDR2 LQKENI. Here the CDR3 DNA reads TGTGCCAGCTCACCGGAGATCGAGCAGTACTTC. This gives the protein CASSPEIEQYF. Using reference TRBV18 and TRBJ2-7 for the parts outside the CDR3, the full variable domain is NAGVMQNPRHLVRRRGQEARLRCSPMKGHSHVYWYRQLPEEGLKFMVYLQKENIIDESGMPKERFSAEFPKEGPSILRIQQVVRGDSAAYFCASSPEIEQYFGPGTRLTVT.

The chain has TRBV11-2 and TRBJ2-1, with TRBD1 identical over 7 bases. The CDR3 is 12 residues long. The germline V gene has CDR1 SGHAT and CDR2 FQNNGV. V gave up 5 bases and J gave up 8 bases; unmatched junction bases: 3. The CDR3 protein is CASSLTGYEQFF. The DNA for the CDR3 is TGTGCCAGCAGCCTGACAGGGTATGAGCAGTTCTTC.

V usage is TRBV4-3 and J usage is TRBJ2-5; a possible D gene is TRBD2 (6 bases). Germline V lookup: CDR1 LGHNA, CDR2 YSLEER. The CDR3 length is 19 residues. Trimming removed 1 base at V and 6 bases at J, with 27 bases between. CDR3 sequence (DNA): TGCGCCAGCAGCCAAGGGGAAACTAGCTTCGGGGCAAAAATAAAGACCCAGTACTTC. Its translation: CASSQGETSFGAKIKTQYF.

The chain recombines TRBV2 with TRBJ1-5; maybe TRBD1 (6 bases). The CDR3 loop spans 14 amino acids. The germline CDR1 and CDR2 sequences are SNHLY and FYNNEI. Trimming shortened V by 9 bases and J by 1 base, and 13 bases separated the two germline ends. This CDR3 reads CASQQGLSNQPQHF. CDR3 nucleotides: TGTGCCAGTCAACAGGGATTGAGCAATCAGCCCCAGCATTTT.

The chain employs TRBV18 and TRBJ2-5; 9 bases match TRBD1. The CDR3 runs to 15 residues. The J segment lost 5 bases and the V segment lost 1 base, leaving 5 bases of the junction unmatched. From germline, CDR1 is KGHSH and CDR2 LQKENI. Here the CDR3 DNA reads TGTGCCAGCTCACCACGGTATGGGACAGGGGAGACCCAGTACTTC. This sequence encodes CASSPRYGTGETQYF.

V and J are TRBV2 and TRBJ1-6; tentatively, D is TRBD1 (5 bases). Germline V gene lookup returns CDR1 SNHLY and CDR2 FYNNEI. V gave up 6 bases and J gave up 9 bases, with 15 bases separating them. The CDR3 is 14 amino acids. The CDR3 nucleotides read TGTGCCAGCAGGGGGCTTGGTCAGTCTTCACCCCTCCACTTT. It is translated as CASRGLGQSSPLHF. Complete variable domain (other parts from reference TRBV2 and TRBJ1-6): EPEVTQTPSHQVTQMGQEVILRCVPISNHLYFYWYRQILGQKVEFLVSFYNNEISEKSEIFDDQFSVERPDGSNFTLKIRSTKLEDSAMYFCASRGLGQSSPLHFGNGTRLTVT.

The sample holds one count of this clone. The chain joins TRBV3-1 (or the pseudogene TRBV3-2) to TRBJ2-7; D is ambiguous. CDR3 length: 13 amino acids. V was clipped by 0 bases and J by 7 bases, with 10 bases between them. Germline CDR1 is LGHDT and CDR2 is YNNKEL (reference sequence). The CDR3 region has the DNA TGTGCCAGCAGCCAAGATCTGAAGCGAGAGCAGTACTTC. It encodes CASSQDLKREQYF.

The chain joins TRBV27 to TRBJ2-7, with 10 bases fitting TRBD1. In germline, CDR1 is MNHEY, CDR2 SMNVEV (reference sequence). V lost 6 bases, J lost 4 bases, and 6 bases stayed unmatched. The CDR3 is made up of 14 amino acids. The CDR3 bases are TGTGCCAGCAGCCTCCGGGACAGGGGTTACGAGCAGTACTTC. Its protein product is CASSLRDRGYEQYF.

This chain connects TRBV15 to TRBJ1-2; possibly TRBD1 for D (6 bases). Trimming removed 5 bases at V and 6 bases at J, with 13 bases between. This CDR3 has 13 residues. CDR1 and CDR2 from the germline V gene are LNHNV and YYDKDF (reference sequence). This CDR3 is CATSEQGWDGYTF. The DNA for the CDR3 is TGTGCCACCAGCGAGCAGGGGTGGGATGGCTACACCTTC.